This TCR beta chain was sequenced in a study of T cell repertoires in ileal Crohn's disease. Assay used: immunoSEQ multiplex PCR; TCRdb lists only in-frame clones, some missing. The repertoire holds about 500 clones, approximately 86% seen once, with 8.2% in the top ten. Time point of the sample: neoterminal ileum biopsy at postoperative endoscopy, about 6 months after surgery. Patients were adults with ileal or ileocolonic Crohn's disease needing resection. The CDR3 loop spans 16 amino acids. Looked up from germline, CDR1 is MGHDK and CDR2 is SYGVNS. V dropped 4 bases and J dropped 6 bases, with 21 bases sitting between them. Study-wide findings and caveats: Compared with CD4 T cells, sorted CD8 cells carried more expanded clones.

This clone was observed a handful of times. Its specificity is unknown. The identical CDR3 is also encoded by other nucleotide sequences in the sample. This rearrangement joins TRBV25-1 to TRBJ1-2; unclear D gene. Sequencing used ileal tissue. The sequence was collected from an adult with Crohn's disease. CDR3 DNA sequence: TGTGCCAGCAGTGGAGAAGGGTGGCGGCTGTCCGATGGCTACACCTTC. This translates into CASSGEGWRLSDGYTF.